The 2 T cell receptor beta chains given below trace back to one sample, sequenced in a study of tumor and adjacent non-tumor tissue in lung cancer. The library came from three nested PCR rounds adapted from ARM-PCR protocols. TCRdb fed the multiplex PCR reads into MiXCR, producing one record per CDR3 protein. Found here are some 66,000 distinct CDR3 sequences, around two thirds of them singletons; the top ten hold less than 35%. No cell sorting was done before RNA was extracted from the tissue. The normal lung tissue was taken more than 3 cm from the tumor edge. The sequencing sample was made of distant non-tumor lung tissue. The receptors come from an older man with non-small cell lung cancer.

This clonotype occurred once. Just one base apart from a much larger clone, this may be a read error. The chain employs TRBV14 and TRBJ2-1; tentative D call: TRBD1 (5 bases). CDR1 SGHDN and CDR2 FVKESK come from the germline V gene. V shed 5 bases and J shed 3 bases, with 14 bases lying between them. This CDR3 spans 15 amino acids. CDR3 in amino acids: CASSSSDSYYNEQFF. CDR3 bases: TGTGCCAGCAGCTCATCCGACAGCTACTACAATGAGCAGTTCTTC.

V gene TRBV9 combines with J gene TRBJ2-3; TRBD2 agrees at 7 bases. With 4 bases clipped from V and 6 bases from J, the junction kept 14 bases outside the gene matches. CDR1 SGDLS and CDR2 YYNGEE come from the germline V gene. This CDR3 is built from 16 residues. This chain's CDR3 is CASSSRLAPRDDTQYF. CDR3 nucleotide sequence: TGTGCCAGCAGCTCAAGACTAGCTCCGAGGGATGATACGCAGTATTTT.